This T cell receptor beta chain was identified in a study of T cells in localized non-small cell lung cancer. General study findings and limits: Highest T cell clonality was seen in uninvolved adjacent lung, surpassing that measured in tumor. Density of T cells in blood, when higher, went with longer overall survival.

Regarding this clone: Its antigen is unknown.

The V gene's germline CDR1 is SGHNT and CDR2 YYREEE (reference sequence). The CDR3 covers 13 residues. V lost 1 base to trimming and J lost 4 bases, with 8 bases between them. Repertoires were generated with immunoSEQ multiplex PCR, while TCRdb's copy carries only in-frame clones and drops some. This sample has roughly 38,000 clones, with 86% found just once. The rearrangement links TRBV5-4 to TRBJ1-1; D perhaps matches TRBD1 (5 bases). This TCR was sampled from a woman aged 18-49 years with stage III lung adenocarcinoma. The input for sequencing was peripheral blood, taken before any cancer treatment. The CDR3 here is CASSLWGGTEAFF. The DNA of the CDR3 is TGTGCCAGCAGCTTGTGGGGGGGCACTGAAGCTTTCTTT.